The 14 T cell receptor beta chains below were found in one sample sequenced in a study of cytomegalovirus exposure and HLA in healthy donors. PCR involved 60 Vbeta and 13 Jbeta primers. The table came from immunoSEQ multiplex PCR; TCRdb's copy has only in-frame clones and leaves some out. The sample contains 100,000 to 150,000 clones, over 75% of which appear only once. The specimen was PBMCs. Source of these receptors: a man aged 18 to 29 in good health and CMV-seropositive.

The chain uses TRBV27 and TRBJ2-3; a weak D match, TRBD2 (6 bases). Germline V gene sequence: CDR1 MNHEY, CDR2 SMNVEV (reference sequence). The CDR3 is made up of 14 amino acids. The ends were cut back, 3 bases at V and 4 bases at J, with 11 bases in the middle. CDR3 in DNA: TGTGCCAGCAGTTTGGGGAGGTGGGCAGATACGCAGTATTTT. Its protein product is CASSLGRWADTQYF.

The chain links TRBV6-1 to TRBJ1-4; D not resolved. Trimming pared 2 bases from V and 5 bases from J, leaving 9 bases between. The CDR3 extends over 14 amino acids. The V gene's germline CDR1 is MNHNS and CDR2 SASEGT. CDR3 nucleotide sequence: TGTGCCAGCAGTGAACAGCCGGGAAATGAAAAACTGTTTTTT. It is translated as CASSEQPGNEKLFF.

This chain connects TRBV21-1 to TRBJ1-2. TRBV21-1 is a recognized pseudogene. The CDR3 runs to 19 residues. CDR3 nucleotide sequence: TGTGCCAGCAGCAAAGCTCGGGGGGACCCCAGCCAATTCCGTTATGGCTACACCTTC. It codes for CASSKARGDPSQFRYGYTF.

This rearrangement joins TRBV6-1 to TRBJ2-3, with D perhaps TRBD2 (6 bases). The CDR3 consists of 17 residues. Germline V gene data show CDR1 as MNHNS and CDR2 as SASEGT. The V gene lost 2 bases and the J gene lost 2 bases, with 17 bases spanning the gap. The CDR3 sequence: CASSERTNAFNTDTQYF. CDR3 nucleotide sequence: TGTGCCAGCAGTGAACGGACTAACGCTTTTAACACAGATACGCAGTATTTT.

This chain joins TRBV18 and TRBJ2-3, with D perhaps TRBD1 (5 bases). V shed 6 bases and J shed 0 bases, with 19 bases lying between them. Germline CDR1 is KGHSH and CDR2 is LQKENI. This CDR3 contains 17 residues. The CDR3 is CASSPRAQGTSTDTQYF. CDR3 coding DNA: TGTGCCAGCTCCCCCAGGGCGCAAGGCACTAGCACAGATACGCAGTATTTT.

The V gene is TRBV7-2, the J gene TRBJ2-3; D is undetermined. The V end lost 2 bases, the J end lost 6 bases, and 9 bases lay between the germline ends. The CDR3 loop spans 13 amino acids. Germline values: CDR1 SGHTA, CDR2 FQGNSA. The CDR3 DNA reads as TGTGCCAGCAGCTTAAATCAGATGGATACGCAGTATTTT. Translation: CASSLNQMDTQYF.

The V and J genes are TRBV29-1 and TRBJ2-1, with 11 bases lining up with TRBD1. J lost 5 bases, V lost 4 bases, and 4 bases had no gene match. The CDR3 length is 14 residues. The V gene's germline CDR1 is SQVTM and CDR2 ANQGSEA. The CDR3 region has the DNA TGCAGCGTTGGGGGACAGGGGGTTGACAATGAGCAGTTCTTC. It encodes CSVGGQGVDNEQFF.

The V gene is TRBV4-3, the J gene TRBJ2-5; possible D gene TRBD1, 6 bases. Germline values: CDR1 LGHNA, CDR2 YSLEER. V was cut by 4 bases and J by 2 bases, with 23 bases left in between. This CDR3 is 18 amino acids long. In DNA, the CDR3 is TGCGCCAGCAGCCCCTACCATCGACAGGCCCCCGCACAAGAGACCCAGTACTTC. This sequence encodes CASSPYHRQAPAQETQYF.

The chain carries TRBV19 and TRBJ1-6; D uncertain. CDR1 and CDR2 from the germline V gene are LNHDA and SQIVND (reference sequence). The CDR3 length is 15 residues. With 3 bases removed from V and 0 bases from J, the gap between germline ends came to 6 bases. This CDR3 is CASSIESSYNSPLHF. DNA for the CDR3: TGTGCCAGTAGTATCGAGAGCTCCTATAATTCACCCCTCCACTTT.

This clone has only one observation. This chain connects TRBV10-1 to TRBJ2-7; 11 bases are shared with TRBD2. After removal of 4 bases from V and 5 bases from J, the junction contained 1 base not matched to a gene. There are 13 residues in the CDR3. Germline loops: CDR1 WNHNN, CDR2 SYGVQD (reference sequence). The chain's CDR3 is CASSASGGNEQYF. The CDR3, as DNA: TGCGCCAGCAGTGCTAGCGGGGGGAACGAGCAGTACTTC.

This clone turned up a few times. The CDR3 loop is CASSLDRGAGYTF. CDR3 bases: TGTGCCAGCAGCTTGGACAGGGGCGCGGGCTACACCTTC. The rearrangement joins TRBV5-6 to TRBJ1-2; 7 bases fit TRBD1. Germline lookup yields CDR1 SGHDT and CDR2 YYEEEE. The trim removed 0 bases at V and 8 bases at J, leaving 4 bases unmatched. CDR3 length: 13 residues.

The chain links TRBV9 to TRBJ1-1; 8 bases match TRBD1. The CDR3 has 15 residues. CDR1 and CDR2 from the germline V gene are SGDLS and YYNGEE. V trimming: 0 bases; J trimming: 6 bases; junction bases outside the gene matches: 7. The CDR3 loop reads CASSVGQGALAEAFF. CDR3 nucleotide sequence: TGTGCCAGCAGCGTAGGCCAGGGGGCGTTGGCTGAAGCTTTCTTT.

This clone was recorded once. The rearrangement uses TRBV5-1 and TRBJ1-1; D not resolved. Per the germline V gene, CDR1 is SGHRS and CDR2 is YFSETQ. The CDR3 runs to 13 residues. The V end was cut by 0 bases, the J end by 7 bases, with 10 bases between. The CDR3 loop is CASSLVQSDEAFF. The CDR3 DNA follows: TGCGCCAGCAGCTTGGTTCAGAGCGATGAAGCTTTCTTT.

The chain couples TRBV5-6 to TRBJ2-2; 9 bases are shared with TRBD2. The CDR3 has 14 amino acids. After removal of 0 bases from V and 6 bases from J, the junction contained 0 bases not matched to a gene. Germline V lookup: CDR1 SGHDT, CDR2 YYEEEE. CDR3 nucleotides: TGTGCCAGCAGCTTGGTAGCGGGGGCCGGGGAGCTGTTTTTT. Its translation is CASSLVAGAGELFF.